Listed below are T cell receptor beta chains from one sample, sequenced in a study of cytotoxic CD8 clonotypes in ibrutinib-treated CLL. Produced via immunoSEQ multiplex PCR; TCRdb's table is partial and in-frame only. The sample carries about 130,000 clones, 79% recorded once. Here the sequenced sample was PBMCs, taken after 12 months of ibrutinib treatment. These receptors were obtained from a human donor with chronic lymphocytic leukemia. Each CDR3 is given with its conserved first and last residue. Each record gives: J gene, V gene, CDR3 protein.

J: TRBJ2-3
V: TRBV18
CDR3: CASSGLAEDTDTQYF

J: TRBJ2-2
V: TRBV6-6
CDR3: CASRRLRDSNTGELFF

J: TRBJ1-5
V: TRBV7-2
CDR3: CASSLEVQANQPQHF

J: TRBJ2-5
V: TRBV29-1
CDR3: CSVDGLAGVSGETQYF

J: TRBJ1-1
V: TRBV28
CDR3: CASSLPGQENTEAFF

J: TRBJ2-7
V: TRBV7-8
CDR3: CATRTGSYEQYF

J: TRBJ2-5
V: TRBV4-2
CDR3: CASSQDIGQNQETQYF

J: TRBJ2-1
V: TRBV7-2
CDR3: CASSLEGAGAMNEQFF

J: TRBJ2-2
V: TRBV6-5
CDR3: CARVGTGYTGELFF

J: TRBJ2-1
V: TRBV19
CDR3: CASLAGGTYNEQFF

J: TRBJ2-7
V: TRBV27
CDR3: CASSLGFGRDDPYF

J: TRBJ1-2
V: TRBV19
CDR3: CASSILLRTDSVYYGYTF

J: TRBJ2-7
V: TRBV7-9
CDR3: CASRTGDDEQYF

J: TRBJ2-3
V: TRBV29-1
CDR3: CSRTSGALDTQYF

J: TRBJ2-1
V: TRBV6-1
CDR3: CASSEGSRGTTSYNEQFF

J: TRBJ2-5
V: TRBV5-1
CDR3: CASSFRTPGQETQYF

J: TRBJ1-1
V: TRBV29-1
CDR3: CSVARGDTEAFF

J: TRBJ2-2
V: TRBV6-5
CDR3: CASTPPGLTGELFF

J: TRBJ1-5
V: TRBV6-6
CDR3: CASRRRGDSNQPQHF

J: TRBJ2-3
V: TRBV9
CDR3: CASSVVGSADTQYF

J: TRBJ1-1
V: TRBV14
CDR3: CASSQDNGGTEAFF

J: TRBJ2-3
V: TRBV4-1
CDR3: CASSRNGGLAGPPDTQYF